This T cell receptor (beta chain) was profiled in a study of T cells after yellow fever vaccination. Study results and caveats: Only a small proportion of the clonotypes turned up in both the CD4 and the CD8 compartments, likely arising from convergent recombination. At approximately 96% for CD4 and roughly 87% for CD8, most primary-vaccination clones showed up again after the booster.

Template switching with 5'RACE generated the TCR cDNA and added a universal primer site and UMIs. MiXCR, applied by TCRdb to the 5' RACE reads, yields one record per CDR3 protein. The sample contains approximately 150,000 distinct CDR3 sequences, around 7.7% of which appear only once. Concerning this clonotype: What it binds is unknown. One base away lies a much larger clone, so this may be a sequencing read error.

This CDR3 spans 15 amino acids. J lost 5 bases, V lost 1 base, and 4 bases had no gene match. Germline CDR1 reads SGHRS; CDR2 reads YFSETQ. The receptor was derived from a man aged 25-40 years who received the YFV17D yellow fever vaccine. Sequencing was performed on CD4+ T cells sorted from PBMCs, taken 5 days after the yellow fever booster vaccination. The rearrangement links TRBV5-1 to TRBJ2-1; TRBD2 matches at 9 bases. CDR3 in amino acids: CASSLYGGRDNEQFF. In DNA, the CDR3 is TGCGCCAGCAGCTTGTATGGCGGGAGGGACAATGAGCAGTTCTTC.